Listed below are T cell receptor beta chains from one sample, sequenced in a study of vaccination and CD4 T cells after COVID-19. These TCRs are of unknown antigen specificity. TCRdb independently ran MiXCR on the PCR reads; one entry per CDR3 protein. The data hold around 8,100 distinct CDR3 sequences, with approximately 57% observed a single time. The sample was cultured CD4+ T cells from blood, taken after SARS-CoV-2 vaccination. The receptors come from a human donor with COVID-19. The CDR3 runs from the conserved cysteine through the conserved F or W. The order of the fields is clone size, D gene, J gene, V gene, CDR3 length, CDR3 DNA, CDR3 protein. A D gene is named only where the DNA matches it firmly. Not all rows give a size; the values are once, few, many and, for expanded clones, a class.

.	.	TRBJ1-5	TRBV7-3	13	TGTGCCAGCAGCTTAACGGGCGCTCAGCCCCAGCATTTT	CASSLTGAQPQHF
.	.	TRBJ2-5	TRBV12-1	16	TGTGCCAGACCAATCCGGGACCCAGGACTCCGAGAGACCCAGTACTTC	CARPIRDPGLRETQYF
.	.	TRBJ2-1	TRBV20-1	12	TGCAGTGCTAGTTTCCGATACAATGAGCAGTTCTTC	CSASFRYNEQFF
.	.	TRBJ1-3	TRBV2	14	TGTGCCAGCAGGGTGGAGGTCTCTGGAAACACCATATATTTT	CASRVEVSGNTIYF
.	.	TRBJ2-2	TRBV19	14	TGTGCCAGCGTGGGGCAGACGAACACCGGGGAGCTGTTTTTT	CASVGQTNTGELFF
medium-sized	.	TRBJ1-1	TRBV12-3/TRBV12-4	11	TGTGCCAGCGCCCAAGGCTTTAAAGCTTTCTTT	CASAQGFKAFF
.	TRBD1	TRBJ1-2	TRBV19	15	TGTGCCAGTAGTCCAAACAGGGGCCCGGGCTATGGCTACACCTTC	CASSPNRGPGYGYTF
.	TRBD1	TRBJ1-5	TRBV7-2	15	TGTGCCAGCAGCTTCGGACAGGGGAGCAATCAGCCCCAGCATTTT	CASSFGQGSNQPQHF
.	TRBD1	TRBJ1-2	TRBV10-3	15	TGTGCCATCAGTGACGGGGACAGCCTTTGGTATGGCTACACCTTC	CAISDGDSLWYGYTF
.	TRBD1	TRBJ2-2	TRBV7-3	17	TGTGCCAGCAGCCCGAGGACAGGCCGAGGATCCACCGGGGAGCTGTTTTTT	CASSPRTGRGSTGELFF
few	.	TRBJ2-7	TRBV18	15	TGTGCCAGCTCATCCGGGGAAAGGGGCCCCTACGAGCAGTACTTC	CASSSGERGPYEQYF
.	.	TRBJ2-3	TRBV2	13	TGTGCCAGCCTGGCTCCCGGCCCAGATACGCAGTATTTT	CASLAPGPDTQYF
.	.	TRBJ1-2	TRBV27	14	TGTGCCAGCAGTTCCTCTACAGTGGACTATGGCTACACCTTC	CASSSSTVDYGYTF
.	.	TRBJ1-5	TRBV5-1	15	TGCGCCAGCAGCTTAAACAGTAATAGCAATCAGCCCCAGCATTTT	CASSLNSNSNQPQHF
.	.	TRBJ1-5	TRBV20-1	14	TGCAGTGCAAACTCCGGGACCCCAAATCAGCCCCAGCATTTT	CSANSGTPNQPQHF
.	.	TRBJ2-5	TRBV27	14	TGTGCCAGCAGTTGGGGCGACGGGGTACAGACCCAGTACTTC	CASSWGDGVQTQYF
.	TRBD1	TRBJ1-2	TRBV2	15	TGTGCCAGCAGTGAAGCGGGACAGGGCCGCTATGGCTACACCTTC	CASSEAGQGRYGYTF
.	TRBD1	TRBJ1-1	TRBV19	16	TGTGCCAGTAGTCCCCGGACAGGCAGCATGAACACTGAAGCTTTCTTT	CASSPRTGSMNTEAFF
.	TRBD2	TRBJ2-7	TRBV20-1	14	TGCAGTGCCAAAAGCGGGGTGAGCTCCTACGAGCAGTACTTC	CSAKSGVSSYEQYF
.	.	TRBJ1-4	TRBV7-9	11	TGTGCCAGCAGCCGGCATGAAAAACTGTTTTTT	CASSRHEKLFF
.	.	TRBJ1-1	TRBV7-2	13	TGTGCCAGCAGCTTACATCAGAACACTGAAGCTTTCTTT	CASSLHQNTEAFF
hyperexpanded	.	TRBJ1-1	TRBV6-2/TRBV6-3	15	TGTGCCAGCAGGCCCCGACAGAGCATGAACACTGAAGCTTTCTTT	CASRPRQSMNTEAFF
.	.	TRBJ2-1	TRBV12-2	16	TGTGCAAGTCGCCAATTAGCGGGGGGGCCTCGCTATGAGCAGTTCTTC	CASRQLAGGPRYEQFF
medium-sized	.	TRBJ2-3	TRBV7-3	19	TGTGCCAGCAGCCCTTCCCTGGCAGGGGGAGGAAAGGCCACAGATACGCAGTATTTT	CASSPSLAGGGKATDTQYF
.	.	TRBJ2-5	TRBV4-2	13	TGTGCCAGCAGCCAAGGGGTAAGAGAGACCCAGTACTTC	CASSQGVRETQYF
.	.	TRBJ2-3	TRBV15	16	TGTGCCACCAGCAGAGAGATAGCTGGGTTCACAGATACGCAGTATTTT	CATSREIAGFTDTQYF
few	TRBD2	TRBJ2-2	TRBV20-1	15	TGCAGTGCTAGCCCTAGCGGTGTAAACACCGGGGAGCTGTTTTTT	CSASPSGVNTGELFF
once	.	TRBJ1-6	TRBV21-1	17	TGTGCCAGCAGCAAAGAAGCAGCTTCCCAACTAAATTCACCCCTCCACTTT	CASSKEAASQLNSPLHF
large	.	TRBJ2-7	TRBV12-3/TRBV12-4	15	TGTGCCAGCAGTGAAACAGGGACTCTGGACTACGAGCAGTACTTC	CASSETGTLDYEQYF
.	.	TRBJ2-1	TRBV12-5	13	TGTGCTAGTGGTTTCGGCGGAAACGATGAGCAGTTCTTC	CASGFGGNDEQFF
.	.	TRBJ2-4	TRBV28	14	TGTGCCAGCCGAGTTATAGGTAACAAAAACATTCAGTACTTC	CASRVIGNKNIQYF
.	.	TRBJ2-3	TRBV7-9	15	TGCGCCAGCACAGGCCAGGCATCAAGCACAGATACGCAGTATTTT	CASTGQASSTDTQYF
.	.	TRBJ1-2	TRBV29-1	12	TGCAGCAGTCCAGGGAACGGCTATGGCTACACCTTC	CSSPGNGYGYTF
.	.	TRBJ2-2	TRBV7-6	15	TGTGCCAGCAGCCCCCGGAAATTAGGGGCCGGGGAGCTGTTTTTT	CASSPRKLGAGELFF
few	.	TRBJ1-5	TRBV4-2	14	TGTGCCAGCACAACAGACAGCAGCAATCAGCCCCAGCATTTT	CASTTDSSNQPQHF
.	.	TRBJ1-2	TRBV5-4	15	TGTGCCAGCAGCTCCCCGGTACAGGGTTCCGGTGGCTACACCTTC	CASSSPVQGSGGYTF